This T cell receptor (beta chain) stems from a study of graft-versus-host responses after intestinal transplantation. At the level of the study: Every one of the recipients received anti-thymocyte globulin induction and afterwards took tacrolimus and steroids for roughly three years.

Generated by immunoSEQ multiplex PCR, the TCRdb table keeps only in-frame clones and is missing some. The sample comprises 88,000 or so clones, roughly 88% of which are singletons, and 0.11% rests with the top ten. Turning to this clone: The antigen is unknown.

CDR3 length equals 15 residues. Germline loops: CDR1 MNHEY, CDR2 SVGAGI. J gave up 0 bases and V 6 bases, and 6 bases lay outside the gene matches. Whole-study findings and limits: Some patients had graft-donor T cell macrochimerism, and their allografts showed high graft-versus-host to host-versus-graft clonal ratios. GvH clones were identified in recipient marrow, with some first appearing in ileum or blood. The highest levels of circulating GvH clones went along with early declines in HvG clones after transplant.

This clonotype was sampled from a human donor who received an intestinal transplant. The chain couples TRBV6-5 to TRBJ2-7; 9 nucleotides agree with TRBD1. The specimen comprised unstimulated CD4+ T cells sorted from spleen or lymph node cells, sampled before intestinal transplant. CDR3 nucleotides: TGTGCCAGCAGCGCGACAGGGGGGTCCTCCTACGAGCAGTACTTC. Protein: CASSATGGSSYEQYF.